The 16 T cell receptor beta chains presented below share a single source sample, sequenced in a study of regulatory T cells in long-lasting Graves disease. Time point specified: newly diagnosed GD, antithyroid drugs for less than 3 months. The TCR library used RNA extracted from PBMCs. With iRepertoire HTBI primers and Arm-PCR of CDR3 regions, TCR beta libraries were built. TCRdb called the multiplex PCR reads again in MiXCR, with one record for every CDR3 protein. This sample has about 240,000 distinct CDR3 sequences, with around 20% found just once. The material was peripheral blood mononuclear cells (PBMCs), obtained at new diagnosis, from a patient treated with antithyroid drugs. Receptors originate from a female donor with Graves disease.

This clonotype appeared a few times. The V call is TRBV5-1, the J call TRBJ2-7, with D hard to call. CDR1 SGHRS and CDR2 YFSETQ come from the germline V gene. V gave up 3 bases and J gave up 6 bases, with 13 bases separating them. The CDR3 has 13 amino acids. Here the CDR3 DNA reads TGCGCCAGCAGCTCCTTGCCGGAACTCGAGCAGTACTTC. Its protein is CASSSLPELEQYF. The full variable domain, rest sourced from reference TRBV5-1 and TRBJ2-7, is KAGVTQTPRYLIKTRGQQVTLSCSPISGHRSVSWYQQTPGQGLQFLFEYFSETQRNKGNFPGRFSGRQFSNSRSEMNVSTLELGDSALYLCASSSLPELEQYFGPGTRLTVT.

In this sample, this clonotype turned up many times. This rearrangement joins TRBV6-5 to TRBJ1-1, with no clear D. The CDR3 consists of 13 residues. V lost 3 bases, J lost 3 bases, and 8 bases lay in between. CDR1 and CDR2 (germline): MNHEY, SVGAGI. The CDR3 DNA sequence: TGTGCCAGCAGTTATCTCGGGGACACTGAAGCTTTCTTT. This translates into CASSYLGDTEAFF.

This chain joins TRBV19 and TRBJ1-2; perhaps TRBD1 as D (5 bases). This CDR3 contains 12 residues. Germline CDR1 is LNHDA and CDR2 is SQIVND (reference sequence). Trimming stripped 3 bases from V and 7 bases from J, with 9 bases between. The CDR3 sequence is CASSIRDRGYTF. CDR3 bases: TGTGCCAGTAGTATCAGGGATCGTGGCTACACCTTC.

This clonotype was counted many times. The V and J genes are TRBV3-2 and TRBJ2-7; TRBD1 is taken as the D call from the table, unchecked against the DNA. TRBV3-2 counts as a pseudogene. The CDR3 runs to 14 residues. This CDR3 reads CASRRDRTTLEQYF. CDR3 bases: TGTGCCAGCAGACGTGACAGGACTACCCTAGAGCAGTACTTC.

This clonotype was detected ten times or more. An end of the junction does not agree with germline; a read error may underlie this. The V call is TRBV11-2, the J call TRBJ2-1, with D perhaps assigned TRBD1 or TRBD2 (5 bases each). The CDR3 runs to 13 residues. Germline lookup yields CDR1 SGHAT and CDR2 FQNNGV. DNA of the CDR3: TGCGCCAGCAGCTTGAGGGGCGACAATGAGCAGTTCTTC. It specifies CASSLRGDNEQFF.

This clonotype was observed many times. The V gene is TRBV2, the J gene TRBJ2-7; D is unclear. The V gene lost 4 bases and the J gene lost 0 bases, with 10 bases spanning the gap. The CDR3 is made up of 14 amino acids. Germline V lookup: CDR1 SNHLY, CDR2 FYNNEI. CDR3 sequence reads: CASSVRTDSYEQYF. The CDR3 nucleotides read TGTGCCAGCAGTGTTCGGACGGACTCCTACGAGCAGTACTTC.

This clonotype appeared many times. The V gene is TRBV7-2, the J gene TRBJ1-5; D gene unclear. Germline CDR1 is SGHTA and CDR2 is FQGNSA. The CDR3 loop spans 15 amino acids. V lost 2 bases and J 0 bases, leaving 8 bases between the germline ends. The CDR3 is CASSLRAASNQPQHF. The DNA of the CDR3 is TGTGCCAGCAGCTTAAGGGCGGCTAGCAATCAGCCCCAGCATTTT.

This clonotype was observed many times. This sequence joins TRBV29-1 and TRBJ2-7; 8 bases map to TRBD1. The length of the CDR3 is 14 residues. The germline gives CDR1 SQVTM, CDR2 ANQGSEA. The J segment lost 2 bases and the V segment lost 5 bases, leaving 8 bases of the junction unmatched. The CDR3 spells CSVSLNRGTYEQYF. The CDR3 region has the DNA TGCAGCGTTTCTTTGAACAGGGGGACCTACGAGCAGTACTTC.

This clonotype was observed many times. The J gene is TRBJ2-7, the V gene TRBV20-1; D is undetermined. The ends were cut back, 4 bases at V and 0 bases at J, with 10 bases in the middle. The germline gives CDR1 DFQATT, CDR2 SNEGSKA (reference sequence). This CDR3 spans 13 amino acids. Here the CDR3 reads CSAITQRSYEQYF. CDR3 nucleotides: TGCAGTGCTATAACACAGCGCTCCTACGAGCAGTACTTC.

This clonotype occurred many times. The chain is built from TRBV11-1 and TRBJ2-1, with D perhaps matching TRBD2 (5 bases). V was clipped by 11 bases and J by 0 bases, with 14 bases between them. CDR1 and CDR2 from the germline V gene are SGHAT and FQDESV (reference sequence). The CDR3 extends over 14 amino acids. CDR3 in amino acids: CACTRGSSYNEQFF. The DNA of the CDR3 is TGTGCCTGTACTCGAGGGAGCTCCTACAATGAGCAGTTCTTC. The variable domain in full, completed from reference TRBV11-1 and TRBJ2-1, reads EAEVAQSPRYKITEKSQAVAFWCDPISGHATLYWYRQILGQGPELLVQFQDESVVDDSQLPKDRFSAERLKGVDSTLKIQPAELGDSAMYLCACTRGSSYNEQFFGPGTRLTVL.

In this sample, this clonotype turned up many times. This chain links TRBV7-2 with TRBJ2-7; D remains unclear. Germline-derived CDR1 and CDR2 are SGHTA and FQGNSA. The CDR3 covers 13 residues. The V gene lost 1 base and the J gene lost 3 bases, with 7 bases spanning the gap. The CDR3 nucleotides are TGTGCCAGCAGCTTAGGACGGAGCTACGAGCAGTACTTC. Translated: CASSLGRSYEQYF.

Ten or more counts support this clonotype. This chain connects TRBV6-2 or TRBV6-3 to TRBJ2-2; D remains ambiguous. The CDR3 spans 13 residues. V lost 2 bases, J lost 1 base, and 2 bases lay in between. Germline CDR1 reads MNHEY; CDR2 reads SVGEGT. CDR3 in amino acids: CASSYQNTGELFF. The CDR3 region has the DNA TGTGCCAGCAGTTACCAGAACACCGGGGAGCTGTTTTTT.

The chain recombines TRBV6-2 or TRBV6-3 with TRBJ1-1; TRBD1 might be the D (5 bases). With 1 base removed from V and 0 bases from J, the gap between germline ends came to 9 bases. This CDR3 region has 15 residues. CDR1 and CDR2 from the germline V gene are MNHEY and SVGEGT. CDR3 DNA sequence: TGTGCCAGCAGTTACTACAGGCTTATGAACACTGAAGCTTTCTTT. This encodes CASSYYRLMNTEAFF.

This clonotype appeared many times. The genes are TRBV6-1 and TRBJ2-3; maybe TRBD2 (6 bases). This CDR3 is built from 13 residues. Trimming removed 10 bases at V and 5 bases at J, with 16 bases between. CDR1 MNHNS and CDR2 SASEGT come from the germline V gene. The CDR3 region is CAISRRAGDTQYF. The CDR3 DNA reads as TGTGCCATATCGCGGCGAGCGGGAGATACGCAGTATTTT.

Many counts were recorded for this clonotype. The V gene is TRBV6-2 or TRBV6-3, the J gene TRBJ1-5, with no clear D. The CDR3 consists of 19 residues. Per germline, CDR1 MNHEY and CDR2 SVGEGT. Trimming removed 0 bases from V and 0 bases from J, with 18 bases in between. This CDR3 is CASSYSPGRDVYSNQPQHF. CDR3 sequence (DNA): TGTGCCAGCAGTTACTCCCCCGGCCGAGACGTATATAGCAATCAGCCCCAGCATTTT.

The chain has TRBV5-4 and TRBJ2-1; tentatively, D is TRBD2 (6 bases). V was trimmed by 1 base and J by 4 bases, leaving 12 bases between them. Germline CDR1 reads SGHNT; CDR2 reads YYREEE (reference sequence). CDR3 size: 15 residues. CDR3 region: CASSLSGVGYNEQFF. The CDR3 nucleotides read TGTGCCAGCAGCTTGTCGGGGGTAGGTTACAATGAGCAGTTCTTC.